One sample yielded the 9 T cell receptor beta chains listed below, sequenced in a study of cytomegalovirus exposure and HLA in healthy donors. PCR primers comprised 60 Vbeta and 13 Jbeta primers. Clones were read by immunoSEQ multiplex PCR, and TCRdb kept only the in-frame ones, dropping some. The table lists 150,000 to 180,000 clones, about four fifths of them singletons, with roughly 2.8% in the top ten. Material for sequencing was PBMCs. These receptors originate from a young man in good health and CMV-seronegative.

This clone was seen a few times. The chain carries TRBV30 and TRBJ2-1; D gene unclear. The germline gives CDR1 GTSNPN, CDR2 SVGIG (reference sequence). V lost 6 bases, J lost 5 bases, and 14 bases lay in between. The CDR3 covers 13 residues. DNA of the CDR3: TGTGCCTGCTCGACGGGTGTCCACAATGAGCAGTTCTTC. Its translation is CACSTGVHNEQFF. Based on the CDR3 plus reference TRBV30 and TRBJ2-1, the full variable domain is SQTIHQWPATLVQPVGSPLSLECTVEGTSNPNLYWYRQAAGRGLQLLFYSVGIGQISSEVPQNLSASRPQDRQFILSSKKLLLSDSGFYLCACSTGVHNEQFFGPGTRLTVL.

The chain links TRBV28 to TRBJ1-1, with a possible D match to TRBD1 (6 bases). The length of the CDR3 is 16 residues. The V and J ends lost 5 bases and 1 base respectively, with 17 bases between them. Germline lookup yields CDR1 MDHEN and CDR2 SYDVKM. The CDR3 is CASSPAGAGENTEAFF. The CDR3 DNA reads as TGTGCCAGCAGTCCAGCGGGGGCCGGTGAGAACACTGAAGCTTTCTTT.

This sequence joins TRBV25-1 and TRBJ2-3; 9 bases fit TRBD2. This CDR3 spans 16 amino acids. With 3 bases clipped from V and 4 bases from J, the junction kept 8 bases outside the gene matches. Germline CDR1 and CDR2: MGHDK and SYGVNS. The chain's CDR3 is CASSDLAGAEADTQYF. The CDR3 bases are TGTGCCAGCAGTGACTTAGCGGGGGCGGAGGCAGATACGCAGTATTTT.

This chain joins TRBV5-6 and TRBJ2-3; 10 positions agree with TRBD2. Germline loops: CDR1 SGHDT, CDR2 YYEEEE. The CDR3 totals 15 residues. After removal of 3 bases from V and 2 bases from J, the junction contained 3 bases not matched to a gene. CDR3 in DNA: TGTGCCAGCAGCTCGCTAGCGGGGGTCACAGATACGCAGTATTTT. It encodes CASSSLAGVTDTQYF.

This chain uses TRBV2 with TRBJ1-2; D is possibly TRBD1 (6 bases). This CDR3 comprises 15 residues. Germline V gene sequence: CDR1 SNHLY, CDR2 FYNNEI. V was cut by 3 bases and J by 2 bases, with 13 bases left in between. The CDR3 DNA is TGTGCCAGCAGTGACGGAAACAGGGCAAACTATGGCTACACCTTC. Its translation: CASSDGNRANYGYTF.

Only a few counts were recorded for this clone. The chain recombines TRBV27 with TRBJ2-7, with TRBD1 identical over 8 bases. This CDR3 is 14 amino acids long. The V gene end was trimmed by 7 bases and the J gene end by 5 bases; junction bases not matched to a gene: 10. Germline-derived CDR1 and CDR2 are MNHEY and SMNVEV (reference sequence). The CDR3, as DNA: TGTGCCAGCACCACAGGGGGACCCGCCAACGAGCAGTACTTC. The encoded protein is CASTTGGPANEQYF.

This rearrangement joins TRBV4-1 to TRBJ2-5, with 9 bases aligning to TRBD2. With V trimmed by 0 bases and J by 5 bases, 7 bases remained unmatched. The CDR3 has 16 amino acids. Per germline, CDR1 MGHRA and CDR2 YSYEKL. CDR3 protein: CASSQDRLAGRETQYF. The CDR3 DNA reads TGCGCCAGCAGCCAAGATCGGCTAGCGGGACGTGAGACCCAGTACTTC.

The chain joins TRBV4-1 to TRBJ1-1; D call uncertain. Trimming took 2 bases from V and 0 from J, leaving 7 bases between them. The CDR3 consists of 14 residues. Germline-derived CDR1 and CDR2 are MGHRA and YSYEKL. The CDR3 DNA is TGCGCCAGCAGCCAAAGAGGGATGAACACTGAAGCTTTCTTT. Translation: CASSQRGMNTEAFF.

The CDR3 is CASSGGQGEEKLFF. The DNA for the CDR3 is TGCGCCAGCAGCGGGGGACAGGGAGAAGAAAAACTGTTTTTT. The chain recombines TRBV5-1 with TRBJ1-4; 9 bases agree with TRBD1. CDR3 length equals 14 residues. Germline trimming cut 4 bases from V and 8 bases from J; bases unmatched to any gene: 6. Germline CDR1 is SGHRS and CDR2 is YFSETQ.